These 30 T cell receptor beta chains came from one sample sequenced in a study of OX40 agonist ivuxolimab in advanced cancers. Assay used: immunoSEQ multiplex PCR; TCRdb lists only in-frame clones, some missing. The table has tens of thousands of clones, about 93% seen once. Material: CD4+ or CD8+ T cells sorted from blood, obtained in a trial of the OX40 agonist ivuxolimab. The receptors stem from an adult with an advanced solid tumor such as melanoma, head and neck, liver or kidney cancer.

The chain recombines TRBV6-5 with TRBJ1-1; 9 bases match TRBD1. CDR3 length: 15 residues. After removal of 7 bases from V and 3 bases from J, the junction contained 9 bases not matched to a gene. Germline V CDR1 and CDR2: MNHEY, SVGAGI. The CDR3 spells CASILTQGAYTEAFF. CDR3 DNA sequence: TGTGCCAGCATTCTAACACAGGGGGCATACACTGAAGCTTTCTTT.

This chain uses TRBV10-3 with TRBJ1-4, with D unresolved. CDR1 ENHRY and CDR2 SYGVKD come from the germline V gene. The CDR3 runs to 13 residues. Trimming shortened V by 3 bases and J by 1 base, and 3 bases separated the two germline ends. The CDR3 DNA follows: TGTGCCATCAGTGAAGTAACTAATGAAAAACTGTTTTTT. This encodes CAISEVTNEKLFF.

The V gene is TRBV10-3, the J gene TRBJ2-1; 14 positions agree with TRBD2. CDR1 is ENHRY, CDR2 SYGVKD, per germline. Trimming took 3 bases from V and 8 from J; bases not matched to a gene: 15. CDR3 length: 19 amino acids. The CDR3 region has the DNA TGTGCCATCAGTGACCAACGAAACCTGACTAGCGGGAGGGCCTATGAGCAGTTCTTC. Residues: CAISDQRNLTSGRAYEQFF.

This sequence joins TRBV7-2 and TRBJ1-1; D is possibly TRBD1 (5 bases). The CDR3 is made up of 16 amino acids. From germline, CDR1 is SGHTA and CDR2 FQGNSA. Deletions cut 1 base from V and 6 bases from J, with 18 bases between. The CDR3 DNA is TGTGCCAGCAGCTTAGGCCCATATACAAAGGGGCCTGAAGCTTTCTTT. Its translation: CASSLGPYTKGPEAFF.

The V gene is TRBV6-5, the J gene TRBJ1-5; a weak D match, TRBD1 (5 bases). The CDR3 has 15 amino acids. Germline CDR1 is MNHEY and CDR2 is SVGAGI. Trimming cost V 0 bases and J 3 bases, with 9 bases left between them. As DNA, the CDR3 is TGTGCCAGCAGTTACTCGGGGCAGACCAATCAGCCCCAGCATTTT. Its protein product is CASSYSGQTNQPQHF.

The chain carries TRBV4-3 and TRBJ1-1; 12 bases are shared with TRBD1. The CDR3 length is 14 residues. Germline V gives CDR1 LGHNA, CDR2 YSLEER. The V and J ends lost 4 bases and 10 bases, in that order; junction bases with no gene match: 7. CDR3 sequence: CASSPTGTGGRAFF. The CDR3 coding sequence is TGCGCCAGCAGCCCTACCGGGACAGGGGGCCGAGCTTTCTTT.

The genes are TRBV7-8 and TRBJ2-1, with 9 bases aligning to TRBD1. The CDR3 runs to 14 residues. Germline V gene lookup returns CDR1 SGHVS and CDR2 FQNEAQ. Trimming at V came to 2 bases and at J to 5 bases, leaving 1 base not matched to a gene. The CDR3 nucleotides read TGTGCCAGCAGCTTATGGACAGGGGACAATGAGCAGTTCTTC. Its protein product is CASSLWTGDNEQFF.

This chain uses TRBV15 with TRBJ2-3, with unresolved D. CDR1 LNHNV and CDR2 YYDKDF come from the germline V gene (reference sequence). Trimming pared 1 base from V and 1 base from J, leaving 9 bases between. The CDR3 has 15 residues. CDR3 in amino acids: CATSRGASRTDTQYF. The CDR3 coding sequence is TGTGCCACCAGCAGAGGGGCCAGCCGCACAGATACGCAGTATTTT.

CDR3 bases: TGTGCCAGCAGTTTTACTTCGGCGGGAGGGGGAGAGACCCAGTACTTC. Its protein is CASSFTSAGGGETQYF. The chain employs TRBV28 and TRBJ2-5, with 9 bases identical to TRBD2. The germline V gene has CDR1 MDHEN and CDR2 SYDVKM. CDR3 length equals 16 residues. Germline trimming cut 3 bases from V and 4 bases from J; bases unmatched to any gene: 9.

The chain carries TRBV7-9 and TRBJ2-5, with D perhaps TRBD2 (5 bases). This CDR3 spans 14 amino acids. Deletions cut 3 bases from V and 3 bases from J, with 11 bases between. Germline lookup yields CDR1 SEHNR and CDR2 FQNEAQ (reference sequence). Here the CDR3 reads CASSFAWTEETQYF. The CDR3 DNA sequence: TGTGCCAGCAGCTTTGCCTGGACTGAAGAGACCCAGTACTTC.

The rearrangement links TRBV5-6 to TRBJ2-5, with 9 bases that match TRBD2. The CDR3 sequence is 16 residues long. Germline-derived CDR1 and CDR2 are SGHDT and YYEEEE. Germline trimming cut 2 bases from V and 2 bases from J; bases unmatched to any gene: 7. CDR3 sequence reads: CASSFRAGGTQETQYF. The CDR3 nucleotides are TGTGCCAGCAGCTTTAGGGCGGGGGGGACTCAAGAGACCCAGTACTTC.

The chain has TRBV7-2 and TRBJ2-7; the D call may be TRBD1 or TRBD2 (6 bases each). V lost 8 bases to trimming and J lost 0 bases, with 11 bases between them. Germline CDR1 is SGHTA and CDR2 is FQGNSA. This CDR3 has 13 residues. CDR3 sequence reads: CASRGRTSYEQYF. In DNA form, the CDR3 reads TGTGCCAGCCGGGGGCGGACCTCCTACGAGCAGTACTTC.

CDR3 sequence: CASSQEGTPYTEAFF. The CDR3 DNA reads as TGCGCCAGCAGCCAAGAGGGGACCCCTTACACTGAAGCTTTCTTT. V usage is TRBV4-1 and J usage is TRBJ1-1; TRBD1 might be the D (5 bases). CDR3 length: 15 residues. The germline V gene has CDR1 MGHRA and CDR2 YSYEKL. V lost 0 bases and J 3 bases, leaving 11 bases between the germline ends.

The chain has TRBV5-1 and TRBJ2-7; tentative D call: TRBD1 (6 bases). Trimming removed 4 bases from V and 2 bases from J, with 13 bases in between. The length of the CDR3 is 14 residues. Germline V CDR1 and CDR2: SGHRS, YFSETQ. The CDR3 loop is CASSPRDKTYEQYF. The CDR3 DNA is TGCGCCAGCAGCCCCCGGGACAAGACCTACGAGCAGTACTTC.

The CDR3 DNA is TGCGCCAGCAGCCAAGGAATCTCCGGGACTAGCGGGGGGGCACCCAGGGAGCTGTTTTTT. Amino acids: CASSQGISGTSGGAPRELFF. The chain carries TRBV4-3 and TRBJ2-2, with 16 bases fitting TRBD2. This CDR3 has 20 amino acids. Losses at the gene ends were 1 base for V and 9 bases for J; bases not matched to a gene: 14. In germline, CDR1 is LGHNA, CDR2 YSLEER.

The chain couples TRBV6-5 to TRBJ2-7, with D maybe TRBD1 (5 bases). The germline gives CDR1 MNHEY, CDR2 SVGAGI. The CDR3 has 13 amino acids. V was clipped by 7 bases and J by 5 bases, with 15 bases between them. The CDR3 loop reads CASTDSSDHEQYF. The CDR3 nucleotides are TGTGCCAGCACTGACAGTTCTGACCACGAGCAGTACTTC.

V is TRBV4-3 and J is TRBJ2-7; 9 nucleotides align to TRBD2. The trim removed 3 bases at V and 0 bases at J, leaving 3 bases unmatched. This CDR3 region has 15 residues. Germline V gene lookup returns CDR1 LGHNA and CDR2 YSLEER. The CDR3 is CASSHSSGSSYEQYF. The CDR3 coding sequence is TGCGCCAGCAGCCATAGTAGCGGGAGCTCCTACGAGCAGTACTTC.

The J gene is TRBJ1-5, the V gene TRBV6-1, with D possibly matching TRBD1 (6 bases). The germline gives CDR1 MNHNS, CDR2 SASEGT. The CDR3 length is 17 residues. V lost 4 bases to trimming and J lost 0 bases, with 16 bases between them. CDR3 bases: TGTGCCAGCAGTGTTACCTGGGGGCCTTATAGCAATCAGCCCCAGCATTTT. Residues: CASSVTWGPYSNQPQHF.

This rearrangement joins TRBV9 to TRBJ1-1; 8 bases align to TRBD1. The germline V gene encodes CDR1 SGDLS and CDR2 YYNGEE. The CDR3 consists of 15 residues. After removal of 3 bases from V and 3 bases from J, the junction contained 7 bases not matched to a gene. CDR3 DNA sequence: TGTGCCAGCAGCGCAGACAGGGGATGGGACACTGAAGCTTTCTTT. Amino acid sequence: CASSADRGWDTEAFF.

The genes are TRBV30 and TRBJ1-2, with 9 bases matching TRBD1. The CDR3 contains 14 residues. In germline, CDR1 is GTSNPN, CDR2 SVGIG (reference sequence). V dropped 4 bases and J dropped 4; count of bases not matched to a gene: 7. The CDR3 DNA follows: TGTGCCTGGACCCTACAGGGGGCGGGCTATGGCTACACCTTC. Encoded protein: CAWTLQGAGYGYTF. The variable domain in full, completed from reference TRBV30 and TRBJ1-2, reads SQTIHQWPATLVQPVGSPLSLECTVEGTSNPNLYWYRQAAGRGLQLLFYSVGIGQISSEVPQNLSASRPQDRQFILSSKKLLLSDSGFYLCAWTLQGAGYGYTFGSGTRLTVV.

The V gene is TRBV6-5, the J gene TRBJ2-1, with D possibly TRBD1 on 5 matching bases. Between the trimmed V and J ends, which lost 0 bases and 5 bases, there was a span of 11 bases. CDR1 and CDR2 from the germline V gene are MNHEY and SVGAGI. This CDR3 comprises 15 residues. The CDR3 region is CASSYSIAGHNEQFF. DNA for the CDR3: TGTGCCAGCAGTTACTCGATAGCAGGGCACAATGAGCAGTTCTTC.

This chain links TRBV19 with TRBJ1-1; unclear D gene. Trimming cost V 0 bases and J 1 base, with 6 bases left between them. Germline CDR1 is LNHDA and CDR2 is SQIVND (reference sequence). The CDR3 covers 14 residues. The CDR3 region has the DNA TGTGCCAGTAGTATAGACGCAGCGAACACTGAAGCTTTCTTT. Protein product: CASSIDAANTEAFF.

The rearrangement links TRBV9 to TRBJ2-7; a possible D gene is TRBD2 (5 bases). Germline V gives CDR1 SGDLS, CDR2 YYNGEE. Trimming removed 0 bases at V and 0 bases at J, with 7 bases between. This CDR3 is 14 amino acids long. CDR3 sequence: CASSVDGISYEQYF. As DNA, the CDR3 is TGTGCCAGCAGCGTAGACGGGATCTCCTACGAGCAGTACTTC.

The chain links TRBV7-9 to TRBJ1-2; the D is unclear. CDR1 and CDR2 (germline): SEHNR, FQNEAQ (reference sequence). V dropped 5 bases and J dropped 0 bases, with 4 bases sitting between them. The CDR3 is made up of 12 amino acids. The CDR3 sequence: CASSLANYGYTF. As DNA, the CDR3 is TGTGCCAGCAGCCTGGCTAACTATGGCTACACCTTC.

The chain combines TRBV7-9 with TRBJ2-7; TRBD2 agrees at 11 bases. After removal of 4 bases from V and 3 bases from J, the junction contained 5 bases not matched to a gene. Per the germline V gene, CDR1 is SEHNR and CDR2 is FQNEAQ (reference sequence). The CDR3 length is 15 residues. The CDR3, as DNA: TGTGCCAGCAGCTCAACTAGCGGGGGACACTACGAGCAGTACTTC. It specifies CASSSTSGGHYEQYF.

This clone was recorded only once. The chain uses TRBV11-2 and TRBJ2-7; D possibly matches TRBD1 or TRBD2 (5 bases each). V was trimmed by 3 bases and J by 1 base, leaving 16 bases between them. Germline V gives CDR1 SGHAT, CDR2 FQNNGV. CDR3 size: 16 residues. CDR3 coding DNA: TGTGCCAGCAGCTTTGGGCAGGGTCGGACTTCCTACGAGCAGTACTTC. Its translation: CASSFGQGRTSYEQYF.

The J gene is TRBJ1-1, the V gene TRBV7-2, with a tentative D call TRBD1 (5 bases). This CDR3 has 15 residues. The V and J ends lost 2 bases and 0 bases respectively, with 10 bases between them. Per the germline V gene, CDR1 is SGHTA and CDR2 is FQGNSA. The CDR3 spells CASSLPDSLNTEAFF. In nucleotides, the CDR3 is TGTGCCAGCAGCTTACCCGACAGCTTGAACACTGAAGCTTTCTTT.

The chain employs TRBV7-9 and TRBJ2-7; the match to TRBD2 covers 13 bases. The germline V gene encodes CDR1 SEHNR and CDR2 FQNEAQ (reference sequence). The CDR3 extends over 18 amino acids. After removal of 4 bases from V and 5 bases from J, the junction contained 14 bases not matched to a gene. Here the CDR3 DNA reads TGTGCCAGCAGCTACTCGGGACTAGCGGGACCCGAACTCAACGAGCAGTACTTC. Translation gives CASSYSGLAGPELNEQYF.

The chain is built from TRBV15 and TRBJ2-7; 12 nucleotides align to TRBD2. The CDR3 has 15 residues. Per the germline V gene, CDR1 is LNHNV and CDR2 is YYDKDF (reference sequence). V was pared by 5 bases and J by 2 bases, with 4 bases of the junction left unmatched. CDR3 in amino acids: CATSLAGGPAYEQYF. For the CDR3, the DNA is TGTGCCACCAGCCTAGCGGGAGGGCCCGCCTACGAGCAGTACTTC.

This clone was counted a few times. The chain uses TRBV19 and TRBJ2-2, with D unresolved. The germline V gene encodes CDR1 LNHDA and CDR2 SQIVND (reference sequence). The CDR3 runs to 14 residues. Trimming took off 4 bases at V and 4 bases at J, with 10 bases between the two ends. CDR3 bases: TGTGCCAGTAGTACGTCTCCCCGCACCGGGGAGCTGTTTTTT. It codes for CASSTSPRTGELFF.